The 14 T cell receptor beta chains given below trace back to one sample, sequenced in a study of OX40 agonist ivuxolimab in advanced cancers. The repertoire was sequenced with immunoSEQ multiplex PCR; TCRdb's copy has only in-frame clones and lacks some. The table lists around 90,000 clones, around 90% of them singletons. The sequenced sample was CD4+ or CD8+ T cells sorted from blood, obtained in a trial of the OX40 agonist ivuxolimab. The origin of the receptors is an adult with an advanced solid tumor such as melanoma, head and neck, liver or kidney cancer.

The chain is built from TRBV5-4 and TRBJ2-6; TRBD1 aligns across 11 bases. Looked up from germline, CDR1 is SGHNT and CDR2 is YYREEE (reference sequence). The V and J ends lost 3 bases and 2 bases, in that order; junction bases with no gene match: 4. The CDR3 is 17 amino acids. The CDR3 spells CASSSPGQGAGANVLTF. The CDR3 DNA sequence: TGTGCCAGCAGCTCCCCGGGACAGGGGGCTGGGGCCAACGTCCTGACTTTC.

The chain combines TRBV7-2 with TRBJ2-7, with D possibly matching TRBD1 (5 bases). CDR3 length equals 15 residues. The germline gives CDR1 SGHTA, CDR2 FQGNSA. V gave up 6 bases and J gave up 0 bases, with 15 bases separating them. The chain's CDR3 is CASRLQATSSYEQYF. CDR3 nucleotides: TGTGCCAGCAGACTACAGGCAACGAGCTCCTACGAGCAGTACTTC. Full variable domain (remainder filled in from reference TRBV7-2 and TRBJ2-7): GAGVSQSPSNKVTEKGKDVELRCDPISGHTALYWYRQSLGQGLEFLIYFQGNSAPDKSGLPSDRFSAERTGGSVSTLTIQRTQQEDSAVYLCASRLQATSSYEQYFGPGTRLTVT.

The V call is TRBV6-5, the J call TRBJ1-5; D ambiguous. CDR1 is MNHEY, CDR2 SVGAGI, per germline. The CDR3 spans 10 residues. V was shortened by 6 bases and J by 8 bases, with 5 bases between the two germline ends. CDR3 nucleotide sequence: TGTGCCAGCAGCCAGGAGCCCCAGCATTTT. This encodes CASSQEPQHF.

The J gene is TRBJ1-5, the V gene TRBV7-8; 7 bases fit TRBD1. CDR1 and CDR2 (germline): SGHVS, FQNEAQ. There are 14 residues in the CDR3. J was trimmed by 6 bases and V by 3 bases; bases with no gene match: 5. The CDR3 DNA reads TGTGCCAGCAGCTTTGAGGGGGCGGGTCAGCCCCAGCATTTT. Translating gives CASSFEGAGQPQHF.

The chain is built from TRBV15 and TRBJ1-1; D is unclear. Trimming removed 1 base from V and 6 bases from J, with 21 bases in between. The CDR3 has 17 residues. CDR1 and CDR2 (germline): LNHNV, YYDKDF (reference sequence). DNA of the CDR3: TGTGCCACCAGCAGAGTTGCGGGATCCAGAGGATTCGCTGAAGCTTTCTTT. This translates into CATSRVAGSRGFAEAFF. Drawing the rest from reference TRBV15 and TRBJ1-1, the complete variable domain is DAMVIQNPRYQVTQFGKPVTLSCSQTLNHNVMYWYQQKSSQAPKLLFHYYDKDFNNEADTPDNFQSRRPNTSFCFLDIRSPGLGDTAMYLCATSRVAGSRGFAEAFFGQGTRLTVV.

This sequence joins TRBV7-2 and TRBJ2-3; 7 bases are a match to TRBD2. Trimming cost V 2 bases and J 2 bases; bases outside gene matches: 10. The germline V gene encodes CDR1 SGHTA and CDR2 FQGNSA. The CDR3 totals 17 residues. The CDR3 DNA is TGTGCCAGCAGCTTAATCGGGTCGGGGGGTCCCACAGATACGCAGTATTTT. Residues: CASSLIGSGGPTDTQYF.

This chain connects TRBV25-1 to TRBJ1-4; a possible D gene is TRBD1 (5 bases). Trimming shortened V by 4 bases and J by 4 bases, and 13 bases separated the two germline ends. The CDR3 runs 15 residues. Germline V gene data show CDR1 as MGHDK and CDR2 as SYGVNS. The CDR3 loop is CASSARQSLNEKLFF. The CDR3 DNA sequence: TGTGCCAGCAGTGCCCGACAGAGCCTTAATGAAAAACTGTTTTTT.

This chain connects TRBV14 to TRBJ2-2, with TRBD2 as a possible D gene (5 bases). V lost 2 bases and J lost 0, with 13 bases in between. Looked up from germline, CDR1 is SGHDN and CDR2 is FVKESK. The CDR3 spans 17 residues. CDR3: CASSQMARAANTGELFF. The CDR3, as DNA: TGTGCCAGCAGCCAAATGGCTCGAGCGGCGAACACCGGGGAGCTGTTTTTT.

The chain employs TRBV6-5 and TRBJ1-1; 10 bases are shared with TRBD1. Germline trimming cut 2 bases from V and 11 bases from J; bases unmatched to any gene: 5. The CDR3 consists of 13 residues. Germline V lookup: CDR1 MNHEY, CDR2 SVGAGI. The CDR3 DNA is TGTGCCAGCAGTTACGGGACAGGGGTGAGGGCTTTCTTT. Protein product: CASSYGTGVRAFF.

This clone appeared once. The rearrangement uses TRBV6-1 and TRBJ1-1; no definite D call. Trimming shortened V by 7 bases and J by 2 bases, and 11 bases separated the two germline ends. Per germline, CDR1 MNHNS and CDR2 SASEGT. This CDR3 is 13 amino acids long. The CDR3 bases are TGTGCCAGCATGGTGATACTTAACACTGAAGCTTTCTTT. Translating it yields CASMVILNTEAFF.

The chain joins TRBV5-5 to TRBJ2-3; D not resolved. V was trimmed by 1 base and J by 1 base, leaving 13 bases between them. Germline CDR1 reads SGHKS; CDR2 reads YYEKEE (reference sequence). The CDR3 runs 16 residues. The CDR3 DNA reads TGTGCCAGCAGCTTGAACCCGCCCCAGGGCACAGATACGCAGTATTTT. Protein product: CASSLNPPQGTDTQYF.

CDR3 loop: CASSSFQAVLNYGYTF. The CDR3 DNA is TGTGCCAGCAGCTCGTTCCAAGCGGTCCTTAACTATGGCTACACCTTC. The chain links TRBV5-4 to TRBJ1-2; D unclear. CDR1 and CDR2 (germline): SGHNT, YYREEE (reference sequence). Trimming removed 3 bases at V and 1 base at J, with 16 bases between. This CDR3 has 16 amino acids.

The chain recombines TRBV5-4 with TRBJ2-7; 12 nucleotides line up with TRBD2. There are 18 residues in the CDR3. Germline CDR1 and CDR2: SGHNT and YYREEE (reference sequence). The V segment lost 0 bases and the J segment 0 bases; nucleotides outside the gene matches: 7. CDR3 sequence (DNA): TGTGCCAGCAGCTTGGGACCTACTAGCGGGGGGAGCTCCTACGAGCAGTACTTC. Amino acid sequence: CASSLGPTSGGSSYEQYF.

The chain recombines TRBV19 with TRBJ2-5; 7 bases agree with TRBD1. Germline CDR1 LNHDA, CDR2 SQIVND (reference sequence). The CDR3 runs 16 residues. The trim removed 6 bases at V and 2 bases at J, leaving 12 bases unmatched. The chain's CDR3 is CASSRVFTGVQETQYF. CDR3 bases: TGTGCCAGTAGCAGGGTATTCACAGGGGTGCAAGAGACCCAGTACTTC.